One sample yielded the 20 T cell receptor beta chains listed below, sequenced in a study of blood T cell repertoires in COVID-19. Data came from immunoSEQ multiplex PCR; TCRdb stores just in-frame clones and leaves some out. In the table there are roughly 200,000 clones, roughly 90% of which are singletons. The sequenced sample consisted of PBMCs or T cells enriched from blood (not recorded which). The receptors were gathered from a woman aged 45-60 years in a cohort exposed to, infected with or recovered from COVID-19 (not recorded which).

The V and J genes are TRBV29-1 and TRBJ2-3; the D is unclear. CDR3 length equals 10 residues. With 8 bases removed from V and 4 bases from J, the gap between germline ends came to 7 bases. Germline loops: CDR1 SQVTM, CDR2 ANQGSEA. The CDR3 here is CSFQSDTQYF. CDR3 sequence (DNA): TGCAGCTTCCAATCAGATACGCAGTATTTT.

The chain has TRBV12-3 or TRBV12-4 and TRBJ2-3; a weak D match, TRBD2 (7 bases). Trimming took off 8 bases at V and 4 bases at J, with 13 bases between the two ends. This CDR3 contains 13 residues. CDR3 in amino acids: CASSRGASDTQYF. CDR3 DNA: TGTGCCAGCTCCCGGGGGGCATCAGATACGCAGTATTTT.

This clone came up a few times. The rearrangement joins TRBV29-1 to TRBJ1-3; TRBD1 agrees at 9 bases. The germline V gene encodes CDR1 SQVTM and CDR2 ANQGSEA. The CDR3 runs 14 residues. V was pared by 4 bases and J by 0 bases, with 1 base of the junction left unmatched. The CDR3 protein is CSVGDRDSGNTIYF. CDR3 bases: TGCAGCGTTGGGGACAGGGACTCTGGAAACACCATATATTTT. The full variable domain, rest sourced from reference TRBV29-1 and TRBJ1-3, is SAVISQKPSRDICQRGTSLTIQCQVDSQVTMMFWYRQQPGQSLTLIATANQGSEATYESGFVIDKFPISRPNLTFSTLTVSNMSPEDSSIYLCSVGDRDSGNTIYFGEGSWLTVV.

This clone came up a few times. V gene TRBV7-2 combines with J gene TRBJ2-3; tentative D call: TRBD1 (5 bases). Looked up from germline, CDR1 is SGHTA and CDR2 is FQGNSA. The CDR3 runs to 15 residues. Between the trimmed V and J ends, which lost 0 bases and 5 bases, there was a span of 12 bases. The CDR3 here is CASSLAGAMGDTQYF. The CDR3 DNA reads as TGTGCCAGCAGCTTAGCAGGGGCCATGGGAGATACGCAGTATTTT. Using reference TRBV7-2 and TRBJ2-3 for the parts outside the CDR3, the full variable domain is GAGVSQSPSNKVTEKGKDVELRCDPISGHTALYWYRQSLGQGLEFLIYFQGNSAPDKSGLPSDRFSAERTGGSVSTLTIQRTQQEDSAVYLCASSLAGAMGDTQYFGPGTRLTVL.

This chain joins TRBV18 and TRBJ2-5; 7 positions agree with TRBD1. This CDR3 is built from 16 residues. Germline CDR1 is KGHSH and CDR2 is LQKENI. V lost 0 bases, J lost 4 bases, and 8 bases stayed unmatched. The CDR3, as DNA: TGTGCCAGCTCACCACCAAACCGTCCAGGGGGAGAGACCCAGTACTTC. Its translation: CASSPPNRPGGETQYF.

The J gene is TRBJ1-5, the V gene TRBV24-1; D is undetermined. In germline, CDR1 is KGHDR, CDR2 SFDVKD. The V gene lost 4 bases and the J gene lost 5 bases, with 5 bases spanning the gap. The CDR3 contains 12 residues. The CDR3 sequence: CATSESDQPQHF. Here the CDR3 DNA reads TGTGCCACCAGTGAGTCGGATCAGCCCCAGCATTTT.

This sequence joins TRBV4-3 and TRBJ1-2; the match to TRBD1 covers 7 bases. Germline V CDR1 and CDR2: LGHNA, YSLEER. V shed 0 bases and J 7 bases; nucleotides not matched to a gene: 8. The CDR3 totals 15 residues. The CDR3 sequence: CASSQDQGDWGGYTF. The CDR3 nucleotides are TGCGCCAGCAGCCAAGATCAGGGGGATTGGGGTGGCTACACCTTC.

The rearrangement joins TRBV7-6 to TRBJ2-4; D call uncertain. The germline gives CDR1 SGHVS, CDR2 FNYEAQ. Trimming removed 5 bases from V and 3 bases from J, with 11 bases in between. The CDR3 is 14 amino acids. The CDR3 loop is CASSPSRSKNIQYF. As DNA, the CDR3 is TGTGCCAGCAGCCCCAGTCGAAGCAAAAACATTCAGTACTTC. Full variable domain (remainder filled in from reference TRBV7-6 and TRBJ2-4): GAGVSQSPRYKVTKRGQDVALRCDPISGHVSLYWYRQALGQGPEFLTYFNYEAQQDKSGLPNDRFSAERPEGSISTLTIQRTEQRDSAMYRCASSPSRSKNIQYFGAGTRLSVL.

The chain couples TRBV29-1 to TRBJ1-1; TRBD1 aligns across 10 bases. From germline, CDR1 is SQVTM and CDR2 ANQGSEA. The V gene end was trimmed by 6 bases and the J gene end by 3 bases; junction bases not matched to a gene: 4. The CDR3 is made up of 13 amino acids. The CDR3 region is CSVTGGADTEAFF. As DNA, the CDR3 is TGCAGCGTGACAGGGGGCGCAGACACTGAAGCTTTCTTT.

The V call is TRBV4-1, the J call TRBJ2-7, with 10 bases lining up with TRBD1. Germline CDR1 MGHRA, CDR2 YSYEKL. V gave up 1 base and J gave up 6 bases; unmatched junction bases: 6. The CDR3 spans 15 residues. CDR3 DNA: TGCGCCAGCAGCCAAGGGCAGGACAGGGGGTCCGAGCAGTACTTC. Translated: CASSQGQDRGSEQYF.

The chain combines TRBV10-3 with TRBJ2-7, with 9 nucleotides matching TRBD1. The length of the CDR3 is 16 residues. V shed 6 bases, J shed 3 bases, and the junction held 12 bases outside the gene matches. Germline CDR1 reads ENHRY; CDR2 reads SYGVKD. This CDR3 reads CAIRENTGQGGYEQYF. DNA of the CDR3: TGTGCCATCAGGGAAAATACGGGACAGGGTGGCTACGAGCAGTACTTC.

V gene TRBV27 combines with J gene TRBJ2-1; 11 bases agree with TRBD2. The germline V gene encodes CDR1 MNHEY and CDR2 SMNVEV (reference sequence). V lost 7 bases to trimming and J lost 5 bases; unmatched junction nucleotides: 4. The CDR3 spans 14 residues. The CDR3 DNA reads TGTGCCAGCAATAGCGGGGGGGCCCACAATGAGCAGTTCTTC. It is translated as CASNSGGAHNEQFF.

In nucleotides, the CDR3 is TGTGCCAGCAGCGAGACAGGGGGGCTTCCAGCTTTCTTT. This translates into CASSETGGLPAFF. This rearrangement joins TRBV5-6 to TRBJ1-1; 9 nucleotides align to TRBD1. Trimming at V came to 4 bases and at J to 10 bases, leaving 8 bases not matched to a gene. The germline V gene has CDR1 SGHDT and CDR2 YYEEEE. The CDR3 runs 13 residues.

The rearrangement joins TRBV10-2 to TRBJ1-1; TRBD1 agrees at 10 bases. The length of the CDR3 is 14 residues. The V gene's germline CDR1 is WSHSY and CDR2 SAAADI. V dropped 4 bases and J dropped 1; count of bases not matched to a gene: 0. This CDR3 is CASSGQGANTEAFF. The CDR3, as DNA: TGCGCCAGCAGTGGACAGGGGGCGAACACTGAAGCTTTCTTT.

The chain's CDR3 is CASSPLWTRGNTGELFF. The CDR3 DNA sequence: TGCGCCAGCAGCCCTCTATGGACCAGGGGTAACACCGGGGAGCTGTTTTTT. This chain uses TRBV5-1 with TRBJ2-2; D perhaps matches TRBD1 (6 bases). V dropped 4 bases and J dropped 2 bases, with 18 bases sitting between them. The germline CDR1 and CDR2 sequences are SGHRS and YFSETQ. The CDR3 is 17 residues long. The full variable domain, in which reference TRBV5-1 and TRBJ2-2 provide the parts outside the CDR3, is KAGVTQTPRYLIKTRGQQVTLSCSPISGHRSVSWYQQTPGQGLQFLFEYFSETQRNKGNFPGRFSGRQFSNSRSEMNVSTLELGDSALYLCASSPLWTRGNTGELFFGEGSRLTVL.

The gene calls are TRBV2 and TRBJ1-5, with a possible D match to TRBD1 (6 bases). This CDR3 contains 15 residues. V was trimmed by 6 bases and J by 1 base, leaving 13 bases between them. Germline V gene data show CDR1 as SNHLY and CDR2 as FYNNEI. The CDR3 DNA reads as TGTGCCAGCAGGATGGACAGTGGGAGCAATCAGCCCCAGCATTTT. Its translation is CASRMDSGSNQPQHF.

This chain connects TRBV6-1 to TRBJ1-4; D is possibly TRBD1 (6 bases). Looked up from germline, CDR1 is MNHNS and CDR2 is SASEGT. The CDR3 covers 14 residues. Deletions cut 3 bases from V and 7 bases from J, with 12 bases between. CDR3 nucleotide sequence: TGTGCCAGCAGTGATGGGACAACGGGTGAAAAACTGTTTTTT. Residues: CASSDGTTGEKLFF.

The chain links TRBV28 to TRBJ2-3; 10 bases are a match to TRBD1. The CDR3 runs to 15 residues. The ends lost 7 bases at V and 8 bases at J; junction bases unmatched: 12. Germline V gives CDR1 MDHEN, CDR2 SYDVKM. This CDR3 reads CASTTGQGNDGTQYF. In DNA, the CDR3 is TGTGCCAGCACAACGGGACAGGGGAACGACGGTACGCAGTATTTT.

This sequence joins TRBV29-1 and TRBJ1-5; TRBD1 might be the D (6 bases). The CDR3 sequence is 14 residues long. Germline V CDR1 and CDR2: SQVTM, ANQGSEA. Trimming took 7 bases from V and 2 from J, leaving 15 bases between them. The CDR3: CSGPDRTGNQPQHF. In DNA form, the CDR3 reads TGCAGCGGCCCGGACAGAACAGGCAATCAGCCCCAGCATTTT.

The chain combines TRBV11-2 with TRBJ2-4; D is unresolved. CDR3 size: 14 residues. V shed 2 bases and J shed 1 base, with 6 bases lying between them. From germline, CDR1 is SGHAT and CDR2 FQNNGV. CDR3 region: CASSLSGAKNIQYF. CDR3 in DNA: TGTGCCAGCAGCTTATCCGGGGCCAAAAACATTCAGTACTTC.